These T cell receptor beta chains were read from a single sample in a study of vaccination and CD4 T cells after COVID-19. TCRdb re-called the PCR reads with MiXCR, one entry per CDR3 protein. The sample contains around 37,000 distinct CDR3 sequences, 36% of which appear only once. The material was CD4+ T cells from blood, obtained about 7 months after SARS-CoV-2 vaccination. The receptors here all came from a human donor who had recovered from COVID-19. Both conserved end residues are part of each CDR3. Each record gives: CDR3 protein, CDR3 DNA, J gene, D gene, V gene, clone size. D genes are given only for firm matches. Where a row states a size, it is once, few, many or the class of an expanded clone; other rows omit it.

CDR3 protein: CASSYVGGRETQYF; CDR3 DNA: TGTGCCAGCAGTTACGTGGGGGGAAGAGAGACCCAGTACTTC; J gene: TRBJ2-5; D gene: .; V gene: TRBV6-5; clone size: .
CDR3 protein: CASSPSTGASYEQYF; CDR3 DNA: TGCGCCAGCAGCCCTTCGACAGGCGCCTCCTACGAGCAGTACTTC; J gene: TRBJ2-7; D gene: .; V gene: TRBV4-1; clone size: few
CDR3 protein: CSARDRDRGLDTQYF; CDR3 DNA: TGCAGTGCTAGAGACCGGGACAGGGGGTTGGATACGCAGTATTTT; J gene: TRBJ2-3; D gene: TRBD1; V gene: TRBV20-1; clone size: few
CDR3 protein: CATSTHTGELFF; CDR3 DNA: TGTGCCACCAGCACCCACACCGGGGAGCTGTTTTTT; J gene: TRBJ2-2; D gene: .; V gene: TRBV15; clone size: few
CDR3 protein: CASSTWSDTQYF; CDR3 DNA: TGTGCCAGTAGTACATGGTCAGATACGCAGTATTTT; J gene: TRBJ2-3; D gene: .; V gene: TRBV19; clone size: .
CDR3 protein: CASSQPPVIRQSLAFF; CDR3 DNA: TGCGCCAGCAGCCAACCTCCCGTGATTCGACAATCGTTGGCTTTCTTT; J gene: TRBJ1-1; D gene: .; V gene: TRBV4-1; clone size: few
CDR3 protein: CASSPGTYRTYEQYF; CDR3 DNA: TGTGCCAGCAGCCCCGGGACATATAGAACCTACGAGCAGTACTTC; J gene: TRBJ2-7; D gene: .; V gene: TRBV6-1; clone size: few
CDR3 protein: CASSLDQGAYEQYF; CDR3 DNA: TGTGCCAGCAGCTTAGACCAGGGGGCGTACGAGCAGTACTTC; J gene: TRBJ2-7; D gene: TRBD1; V gene: TRBV7-2; clone size: few
CDR3 protein: CSASGVGGRSGETQYF; CDR3 DNA: TGCAGTGCTAGTGGTGTCGGCGGGAGGTCTGGGGAGACCCAGTACTTC; J gene: TRBJ2-5; D gene: TRBD2; V gene: TRBV20-1; clone size: few
CDR3 protein: CASSQERRGKGANVLTF; CDR3 DNA: TGCGCCAGCAGCCAAGAAAGGAGGGGCAAAGGGGCCAACGTCCTGACTTTC; J gene: TRBJ2-6; D gene: .; V gene: TRBV4-1; clone size: .